This TCR beta chain was observed in a study of cytotoxic CD8 clonotypes in ibrutinib-treated CLL. Whole-study findings and limits: Rare overall, public clonotypes shrank or held steady under therapy. An increase in clonality occurred at ibrutinib response, followed by a return toward baseline at progression. Clonality at baseline surpassed age-matched healthy donors and tracked circulating CD8+ T-cell counts.

Only in-frame clones appear in the TCRdb table, and some are missing; sequencing was by immunoSEQ multiplex PCR. This sample has some 300,000 clones; 80% occur once, and the top ten carry over 6.5%. Note on this clone: What it binds is unknown.

Cryopreserved PBMCs were the source of roughly 2 micrograms of genomic DNA, which went to TCR beta libraries. The sample in question was PBMCs, obtained before ibrutinib treatment. The TCR was taken from a human donor with chronic lymphocytic leukemia.

The CDR3 sequence is CAWSVLAGGIGTKNIQYF. The CDR3 DNA sequence: TGTGCCTGGAGTGTACTAGCGGGAGGGATAGGAACCAAAAACATTCAGTACTTC. The chain is built from TRBV30 and TRBJ2-4; 13 bases align to TRBD2. In germline, CDR1 is GTSNPN, CDR2 SVGIG (reference sequence). This CDR3 has 18 amino acids. V was clipped by 0 bases and J by 2 bases; unmatched bases: 7.